This T cell receptor (beta chain) originates from a study of T cells in Graves' hyperthyroidism and ophthalmopathy. The study, taken as a whole, reports: Ophthalmopathy, which appeared later, was predicted by the model a median approximately six months before onset. Most clonotypes expanded in thyroid above 0.001 were likewise present in blood.

TCR beta CDR3 regions were amplified from RNA transcripts. The TCR CDR3 was amplified in a first-round RT-PCR using the HTBI primer set. TCRdb passed the multiplex PCR reads through MiXCR, listing each CDR3 protein once. The data hold around 290,000 distinct CDR3 sequences, with roughly 13% observed a single time. Each diagnosis drew on symptoms, thyroxine, TRAb, thyroid ultrasound and orbital computed tomography findings. The PBMCs were sourced from fresh peripheral blood (more than 8.5 ml). The germline CDR1 and CDR2 sequences are MGHRA and YSYEKL. The CDR3 sequence is 16 residues long. Trimming pared 1 base from V and 3 bases from J, leaving 13 bases between. This clonotype was detected a few times. The antigen remains undetermined.

The V and J genes are TRBV4-1 and TRBJ1-5; maybe TRBD1 (6 bases). This clonotype originated in a woman aged 40 to 50 with Graves' hyperthyroidism. The source material was blood. The CDR3 protein is CASSQGPGQINQPQHF. The CDR3 DNA follows: TGCGCCAGCAGCCAAGGTCCGGGACAAATCAATCAGCCCCAGCATTTT.